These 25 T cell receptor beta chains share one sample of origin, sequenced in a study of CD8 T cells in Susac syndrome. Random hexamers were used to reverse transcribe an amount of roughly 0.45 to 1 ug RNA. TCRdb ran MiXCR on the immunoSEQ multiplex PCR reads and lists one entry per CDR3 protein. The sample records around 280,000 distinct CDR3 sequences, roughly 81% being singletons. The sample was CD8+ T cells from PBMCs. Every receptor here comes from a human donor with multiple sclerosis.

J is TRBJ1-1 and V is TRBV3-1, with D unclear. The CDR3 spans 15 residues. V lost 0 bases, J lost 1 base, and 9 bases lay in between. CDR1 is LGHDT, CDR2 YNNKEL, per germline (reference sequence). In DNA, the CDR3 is TGTGCCAGCAGCCAAGAATTCGGGCAGAACACTGAAGCTTTCTTT. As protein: CASSQEFGQNTEAFF.

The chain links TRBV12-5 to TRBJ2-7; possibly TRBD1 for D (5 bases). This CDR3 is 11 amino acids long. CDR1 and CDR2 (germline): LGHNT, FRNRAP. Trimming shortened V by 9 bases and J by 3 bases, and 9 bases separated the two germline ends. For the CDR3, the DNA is TGTGCTAGGTCCAGGGACTACGAGCAGTACTTC. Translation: CARSRDYEQYF.

CDR3 amino acids: CASRSGVYNEQFF. CDR3 sequence (DNA): TGTGCCAGCAGAAGCGGTGTATACAATGAGCAGTTCTTC. The V call is TRBV7-9, the J call TRBJ2-1, with a tentative D call TRBD2 (5 bases). The CDR3 is made up of 13 amino acids. V lost 6 bases to trimming and J lost 4 bases, with 10 bases between them. Germline-derived CDR1 and CDR2 are SEHNR and FQNEAQ (reference sequence). The full variable domain, with the rest looked up from reference TRBV7-9 and TRBJ2-1, is DTGVSQNPRHKITKRGQNVTFRCDPISEHNRLYWYRQTLGQGPEFLTYFQNEAQLEKSRLLSDRFSAERPKGSFSTLEIQRTEQGDSAMYLCASRSGVYNEQFFGPGTRLTVL.

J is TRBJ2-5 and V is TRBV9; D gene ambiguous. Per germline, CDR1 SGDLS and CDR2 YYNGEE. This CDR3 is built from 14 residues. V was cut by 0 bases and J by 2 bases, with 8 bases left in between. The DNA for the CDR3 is TGTGCCAGCAGCGTAGGTGACGCTCAAGAGACCCAGTACTTC. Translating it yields CASSVGDAQETQYF.

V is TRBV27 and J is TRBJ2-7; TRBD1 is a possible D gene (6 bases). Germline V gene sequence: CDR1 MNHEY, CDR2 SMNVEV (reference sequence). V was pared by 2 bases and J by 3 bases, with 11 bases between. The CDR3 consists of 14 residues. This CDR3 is CASSLVSGDYEQYF. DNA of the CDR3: TGTGCCAGCAGTTTAGTTTCAGGGGACTACGAGCAGTACTTC.

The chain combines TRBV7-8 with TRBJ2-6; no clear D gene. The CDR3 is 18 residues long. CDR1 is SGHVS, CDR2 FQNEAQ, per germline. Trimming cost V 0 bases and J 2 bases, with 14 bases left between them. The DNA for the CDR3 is TGTGCCAGCAGCTTAGCTTCCGGAAGTTTTACTGGGGCCAACGTCCTGACTTTC. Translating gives CASSLASGSFTGANVLTF. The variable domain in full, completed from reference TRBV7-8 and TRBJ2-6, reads GAGVSQSPRYKVAKRGQDVALRCDPISGHVSLFWYQQALGQGPEFLTYFQNEAQLDKSGLPSDRFFAERPEGSVSTLKIQRTQQEDSAVYLCASSLASGSFTGANVLTFGAGSRLTVL.

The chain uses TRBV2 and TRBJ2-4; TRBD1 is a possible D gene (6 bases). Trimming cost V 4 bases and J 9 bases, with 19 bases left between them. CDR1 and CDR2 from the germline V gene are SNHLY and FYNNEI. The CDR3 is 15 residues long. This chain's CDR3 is CASSGGIRDKGIQYF. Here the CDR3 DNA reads TGTGCCAGCAGTGGAGGTATCCGGGACAAGGGCATTCAGTACTTC.

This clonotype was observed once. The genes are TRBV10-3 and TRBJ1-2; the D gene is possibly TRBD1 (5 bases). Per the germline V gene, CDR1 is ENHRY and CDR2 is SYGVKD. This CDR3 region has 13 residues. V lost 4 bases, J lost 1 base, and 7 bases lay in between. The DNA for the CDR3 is TGTGCCATCAGTGTGGGGGTTAACTATGGCTACACCTTC. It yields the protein CAISVGVNYGYTF.

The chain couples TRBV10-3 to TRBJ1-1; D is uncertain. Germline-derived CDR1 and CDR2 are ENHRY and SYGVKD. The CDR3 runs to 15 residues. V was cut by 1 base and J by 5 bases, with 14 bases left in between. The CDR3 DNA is TGTGCCATCAGTGAGTTTAAGGGTGAGCTGACTGAAGCTTTCTTT. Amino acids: CAISEFKGELTEAFF.

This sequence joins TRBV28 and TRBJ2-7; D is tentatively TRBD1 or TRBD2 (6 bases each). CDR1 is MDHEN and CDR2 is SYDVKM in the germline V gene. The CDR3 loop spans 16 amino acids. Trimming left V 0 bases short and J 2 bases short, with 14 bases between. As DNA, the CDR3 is TGTGCCAGCAGTTTATGGACGGGGGCGCCGACCTACGAGCAGTACTTC. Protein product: CASSLWTGAPTYEQYF.

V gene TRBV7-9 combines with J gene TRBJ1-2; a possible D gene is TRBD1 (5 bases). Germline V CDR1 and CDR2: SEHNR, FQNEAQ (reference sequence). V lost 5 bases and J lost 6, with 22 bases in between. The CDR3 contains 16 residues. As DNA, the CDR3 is TGTGCCAGCAGCCACCGGGGGGGACTTGGGGCCCATGGCTACACCTTC. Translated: CASSHRGGLGAHGYTF.

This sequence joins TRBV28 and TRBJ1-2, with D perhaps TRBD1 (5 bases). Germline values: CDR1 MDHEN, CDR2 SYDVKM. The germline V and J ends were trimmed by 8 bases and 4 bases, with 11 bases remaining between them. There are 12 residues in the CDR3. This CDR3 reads CASWGTGYGYTF. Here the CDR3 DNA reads TGTGCCAGCTGGGGGACCGGCTATGGCTACACCTTC.

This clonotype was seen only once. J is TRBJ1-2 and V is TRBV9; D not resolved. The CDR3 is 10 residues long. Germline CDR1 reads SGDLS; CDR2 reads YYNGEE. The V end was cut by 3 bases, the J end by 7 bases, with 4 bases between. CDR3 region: CASSGAGYTF. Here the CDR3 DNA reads TGTGCCAGCAGCGGAGCTGGCTACACCTTC.

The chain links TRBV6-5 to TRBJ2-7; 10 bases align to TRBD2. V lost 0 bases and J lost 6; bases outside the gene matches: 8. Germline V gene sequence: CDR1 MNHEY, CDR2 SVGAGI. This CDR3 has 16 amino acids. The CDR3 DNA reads TGTGCCAGCAGTTACTCGGGACAGCGGGAGGGCGGCGAGCAGTACTTC. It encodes CASSYSGQREGGEQYF.

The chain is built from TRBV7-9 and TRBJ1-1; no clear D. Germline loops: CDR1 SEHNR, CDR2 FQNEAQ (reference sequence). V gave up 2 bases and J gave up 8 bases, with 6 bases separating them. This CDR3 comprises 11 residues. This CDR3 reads CASSLPEEAFF. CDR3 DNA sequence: TGTGCCAGCAGCTTACCAGAAGAAGCTTTCTTT.

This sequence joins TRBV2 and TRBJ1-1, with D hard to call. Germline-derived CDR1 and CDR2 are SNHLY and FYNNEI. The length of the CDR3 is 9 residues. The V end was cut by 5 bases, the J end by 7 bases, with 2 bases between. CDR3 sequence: CASSLEAFF. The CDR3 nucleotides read TGTGCCAGCAGTCTTGAAGCTTTCTTT.

In DNA form, the CDR3 reads TGCAGTGCTAGAGACACGGGACAGGGGGCTAATTCACCCCTCCACTTT. Its protein is CSARDTGQGANSPLHF. The rearrangement links TRBV20-1 to TRBJ1-6; 12 positions match TRBD1. Trimming cost V 0 bases and J 6 bases; bases outside gene matches: 3. The germline V gene has CDR1 DFQATT and CDR2 SNEGSKA (reference sequence). The CDR3 is 16 amino acids.

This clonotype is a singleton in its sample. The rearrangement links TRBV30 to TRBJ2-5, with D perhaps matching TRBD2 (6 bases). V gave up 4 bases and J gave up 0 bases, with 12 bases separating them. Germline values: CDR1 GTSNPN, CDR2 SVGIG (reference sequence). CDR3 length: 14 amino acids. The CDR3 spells CAWNSGGYQETQYF. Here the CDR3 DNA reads TGTGCCTGGAATAGCGGAGGGTACCAAGAGACCCAGTACTTC.

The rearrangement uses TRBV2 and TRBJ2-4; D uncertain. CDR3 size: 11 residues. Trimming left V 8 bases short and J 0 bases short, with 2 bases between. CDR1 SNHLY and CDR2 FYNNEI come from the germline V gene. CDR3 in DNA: TGTGCCAGCCTAGCCAAAAACATTCAGTACTTC. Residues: CASLAKNIQYF. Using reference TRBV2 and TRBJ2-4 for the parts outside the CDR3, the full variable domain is EPEVTQTPSHQVTQMGQEVILRCVPISNHLYFYWYRQILGQKVEFLVSFYNNEISEKSEIFDDQFSVERPDGSNFTLKIRSTKLEDSAMYFCASLAKNIQYFGAGTRLSVL.

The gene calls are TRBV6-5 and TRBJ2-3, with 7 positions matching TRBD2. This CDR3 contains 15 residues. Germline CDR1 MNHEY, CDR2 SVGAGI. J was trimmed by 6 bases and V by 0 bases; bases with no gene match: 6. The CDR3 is CASSYSGEGLDTQYF. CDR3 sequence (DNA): TGTGCCAGCAGTTACTCGGGGGAGGGCCTCGATACGCAGTATTTT.

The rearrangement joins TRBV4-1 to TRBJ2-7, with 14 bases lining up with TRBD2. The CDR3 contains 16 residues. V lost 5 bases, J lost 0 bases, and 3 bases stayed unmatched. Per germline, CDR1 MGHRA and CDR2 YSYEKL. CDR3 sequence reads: CASSVGLAGGSYEQYF. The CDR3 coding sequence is TGCGCCAGCAGCGTTGGACTAGCGGGAGGCTCCTACGAGCAGTACTTC.

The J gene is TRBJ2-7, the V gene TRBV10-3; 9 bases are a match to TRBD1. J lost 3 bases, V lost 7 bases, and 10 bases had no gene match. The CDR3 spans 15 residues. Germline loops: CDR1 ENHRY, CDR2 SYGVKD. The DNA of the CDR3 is TGTGCCATCATGTGGGGCCGGGACAGGGACTACGAGCAGTACTTC. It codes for CAIMWGRDRDYEQYF.

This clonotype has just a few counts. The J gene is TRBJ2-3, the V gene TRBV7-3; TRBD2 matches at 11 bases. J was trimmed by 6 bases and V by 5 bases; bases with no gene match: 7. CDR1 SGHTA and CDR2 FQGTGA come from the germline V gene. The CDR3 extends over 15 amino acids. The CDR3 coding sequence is TGTGCCAGCAGCCTTAGCGGGAGGGCCGGGGATACGCAGTATTTT. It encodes CASSLSGRAGDTQYF.

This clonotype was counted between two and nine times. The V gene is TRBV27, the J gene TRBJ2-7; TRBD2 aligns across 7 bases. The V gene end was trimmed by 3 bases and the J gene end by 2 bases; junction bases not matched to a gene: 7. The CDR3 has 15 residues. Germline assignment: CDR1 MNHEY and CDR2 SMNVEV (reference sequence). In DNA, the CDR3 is TGTGCCAGCAGTTTGGGGCTAGCGGTAACCTACGAGCAGTACTTC. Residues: CASSLGLAVTYEQYF.

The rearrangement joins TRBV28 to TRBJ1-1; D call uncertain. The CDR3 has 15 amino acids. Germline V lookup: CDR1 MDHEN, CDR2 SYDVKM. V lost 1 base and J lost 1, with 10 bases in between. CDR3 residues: CASSLFPWRNTEAFF. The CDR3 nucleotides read TGTGCCAGCAGTTTATTCCCTTGGAGGAACACTGAAGCTTTCTTT.